These T cell receptor beta chains were read from a single sample in a study of blood T cell repertoires in COVID-19. TCRdb's table, derived via immunoSEQ multiplex PCR, lists solely in-frame clones and lacks some. The table has tens of thousands of clones, 88% seen once. The source material was peripheral blood. These receptors all come from a woman aged 55-70 years with acute or convalescent COVID-19. Both conserved end residues are part of each CDR3. The D gene is left open where the match is weak. A row's size may be missing; if present it is once, few, many or a size class.

cdr3_nt | cdr3_aa | j_call | d_call | v_call | clone_size
TGTGCCACCAGCAGAGTACAGGGTAGGGGTGGCGGGGAGCTGTTTTTT | CATSRVQGRGGGELFF | TRBJ2-2 | . | TRBV15 | once
TGTGCCAGCAGCTTGGGACAGGGAGTAACTGGGGCCAACGTCCTGACTTTC | CASSLGQGVTGANVLTF | TRBJ2-6 | TRBD1 | TRBV7-6 | .
TGCAGCGTTGCCAGGGCGAACACTGAAGCTTTCTTT | CSVARANTEAFF | TRBJ1-1 | . | TRBV29-1 | once
TGTGCCACCAGCCCTCGAGGGGGGGGCGTGAGGTCCACTGAAGCTTTCTTT | CATSPRGGGVRSTEAFF | TRBJ1-1 | . | TRBV15 | once
TGTGCCAGCGGGGCGGGAGCGGGGAATGAGCAGTTCTTC | CASGAGAGNEQFF | TRBJ2-1 | TRBD2 | TRBV12-3/TRBV12-4 | .
TGCGCCAGCAGTGAGTCCCGTGGGGGGGGGAAGACTAGCACAGATACGCAGTATTTT | CASSESRGGGKTSTDTQYF | TRBJ2-3 | TRBD2 | TRBV10-1 | .
TGTGCCAGCAGTACCGCTCGGACCCTCGGACTTAATACGCAGTATTTT | CASSTARTLGLNTQYF | TRBJ2-3 | . | TRBV6-2/TRBV6-3 | .
TGTGCCAGCAGCGTGGGGGCCCCGCCGACCCAGTACTTC | CASSVGAPPTQYF | TRBJ2-5 | . | TRBV5-4 | .
TGTGCCAGCAGCCCGCACGCAGGGTTTAATGAAAAACTGTTTTTT | CASSPHAGFNEKLFF | TRBJ1-4 | . | TRBV14 | .
TGTGCCAGCAGCCAGAGATGGGTAATACAGGGTAGTGGCACCGGGGAGCTGTTTTTT | CASSQRWVIQGSGTGELFF | TRBJ2-2 | . | TRBV4-2 | .
TGTGCCAGCAGTTTATCCCCGACAGGATATACTGAAGCTTTCTTT | CASSLSPTGYTEAFF | TRBJ1-1 | . | TRBV27 | .
TGTGCCACCAGTTCGGTCAGGGGATCCCAAGAGACCCAGTACTTC | CATSSVRGSQETQYF | TRBJ2-5 | . | TRBV15 | .
TGTGCCAGCAGCCCCGGGACTAGCGGGAGGGGTACGCAGTATTTT | CASSPGTSGRGTQYF | TRBJ2-3 | TRBD2 | TRBV5-4 | once
TGTGCCAGCTCAATACAGGGGACCGGGGAGCTGTTTTTT | CASSIQGTGELFF | TRBJ2-2 | TRBD1 | TRBV18 | .
TGTGCCAGCAGCCTAGACACAGAAGAGCCTGGCTACACCTTC | CASSLDTEEPGYTF | TRBJ1-2 | . | TRBV7-2 | .
TGTGCCAGCTCGGCGGGACAGGTTAATCAGCCCCAGCATTTT | CASSAGQVNQPQHF | TRBJ1-5 | TRBD1 | TRBV18 | once
TGTGCCAGCAGCCCTAGGGGCAGAAACTATGGCTACACCTTC | CASSPRGRNYGYTF | TRBJ1-2 | . | TRBV7-2 | .
TGTGCCAGCAGCTTATCGGGGGGCAGGGAGACCCAGTACTTC | CASSLSGGRETQYF | TRBJ2-5 | . | TRBV7-8 | .
TGTGCCAGCAGTCCCGGGACAGGGTTTAAGACTGAAGCTTTCTTT | CASSPGTGFKTEAFF | TRBJ1-1 | TRBD1 | TRBV6-5 | .
TGCGCCAGCAGCTCAAATGCCCCGACGGGAGAGACCCAGTACTTC | CASSSNAPTGETQYF | TRBJ2-5 | . | TRBV5-1 | .
TGTGCCAGCAGGCCGACACGCGAGGGATCAGGTACCCAGTACTTC | CASRPTREGSGTQYF | TRBJ2-5 | . | TRBV2 | .
TGCGCCAGCAGCAGGTTTAACGGTAGCGCGTTACAAGAGACCCAGTACTTC | CASSRFNGSALQETQYF | TRBJ2-5 | . | TRBV5-1 | .
TGCGCCAGCAGCGCTAGCGGGAGGCGGGAGACCCAGTACTTC | CASSASGRRETQYF | TRBJ2-5 | TRBD2 | TRBV5-1 | once
TGCAGCGTTGTCGAGGGATTTACGTATGGCTACACCTTC | CSVVEGFTYGYTF | TRBJ1-2 | . | TRBV29-1 | .
TGTGCCAGCAGCCGGACAGGGGACAATAATTCACCCCTCCACTTT | CASSRTGDNNSPLHF | TRBJ1-6 | TRBD1 | TRBV3-1/TRBV3-2 | few
TGTGCCAGCAGTGATCTCCGGGACAGGCAGTTCTTC | CASSDLRDRQFF | TRBJ2-1 | TRBD1 | TRBV2 | .
TGTGCCAGCAGTTACTCGACAGGGGCAACCCCCTTT | CASSYSTGATPF | TRBJ2-3 | TRBD1 | TRBV6-6 | .
TGTGCCAGCAGTGGACAGGGCTTCGGGAAGAATGAGCAGTTCTTC | CASSGQGFGKNEQFF | TRBJ2-1 | TRBD1 | TRBV28 | .
TGTGCCAGTAGGGACAGGGGTACTGGAAACACCATATATTTT | CASRDRGTGNTIYF | TRBJ1-3 | TRBD1 | TRBV19 | .
TGTGCCACCAAAGCGGGAGGGCCCTCGGATACGCAGTATTTT | CATKAGGPSDTQYF | TRBJ2-3 | TRBD2 | TRBV27 | .
TGCGCCAGCAGCGAGGGACAGGTCCGGGGAAACACCATATATTTT | CASSEGQVRGNTIYF | TRBJ1-3 | TRBD1 | TRBV5-1 | once
TGCAGTGCTGACAGGGATGAGACCCAGTACTTC | CSADRDETQYF | TRBJ2-5 | TRBD1 | TRBV20-1 | .
TGCGCCAGCAGCCAAGATAGGGGATATCAGCCCCAGCATTTT | CASSQDRGYQPQHF | TRBJ1-5 | . | TRBV4-3 | .
TGCAGCGTTGAAGGAGAGGCAGGGGCCCTAAACACTGAAGCTTTCTTT | CSVEGEAGALNTEAFF | TRBJ1-1 | . | TRBV29-1 | .
TGTGCCAGCAGCTTAGCTGACAGGGACACAGATACGCAGTATTTT | CASSLADRDTDTQYF | TRBJ2-3 | TRBD1 | TRBV11-2 | .
TGCGCCAGCAGCCCTTCCCCTAGCGGGGTACAAGAGACCCAGTACTTC | CASSPSPSGVQETQYF | TRBJ2-5 | TRBD2 | TRBV5-1 | .
TGTGCCAGCACCCCTCCGGGATGGGGGAACACTGAAGCTTTCTTT | CASTPPGWGNTEAFF | TRBJ1-1 | . | TRBV6-5 | .
TGCGCCAGCAGCCTCTCCCCGGGGGGAAAAGTCAATTCACCCCTCCACTTT | CASSLSPGGKVNSPLHF | TRBJ1-6 | . | TRBV4-1 | .
TGTGCCAGTAGTATACATCGAGCGGGACAAGCCCAGTACTTC | CASSIHRAGQAQYF | TRBJ2-5 | . | TRBV19 | few
TGTGCCAGCAGCGGGGCGGGGATGGGCACAGATACGCAGTATTTT | CASSGAGMGTDTQYF | TRBJ2-3 | . | TRBV11-3 | .
TGCGCCAGCAGCCAAGGTAGCCCGGATACGCAGTATTTT | CASSQGSPDTQYF | TRBJ2-3 | . | TRBV4-1 | .
TGTGCCATTGGACTAGTCACTTTACGCAATGAGCAGTTCTTC | CAIGLVTLRNEQFF | TRBJ2-1 | TRBD2 | TRBV10-3 | .
TGTGCCACAGCGGACCCTCCTTGGGGGACCCAGTACTTC | CATADPPWGTQYF | TRBJ2-5 | . | TRBV10-3 | .
TGTGCCACTATGTACCACAATCAGCCCCAGCATTTT | CATMYHNQPQHF | TRBJ1-5 | . | TRBV6-5 | once
TGTGCCAGCAGCTTAGGACATACGAACACTGAAGCTTTCTTT | CASSLGHTNTEAFF | TRBJ1-1 | . | TRBV7-6 | .
TGTGCCAGCAGCTTCGACGACAGGAAAGGGGAAAAACTGTTTTTT | CASSFDDRKGEKLFF | TRBJ1-4 | . | TRBV7-9 | .